This T cell receptor beta chain was obtained from a study of cytomegalovirus exposure and HLA in healthy donors. Study information: Genotyping of under 500 donors showed that over 65% belonged to the Caucasian-associated ancestry cluster.

In this sample, this clone turned up many times. Antigen specificity is unknown. Germline-derived CDR1 and CDR2 are SGHRS and YFSETQ. The CDR3 is made up of 16 amino acids. V lost 5 bases, J lost 3 bases, and 19 bases lay in between. Primers: 60 Vbeta forward and 13 Jbeta reverse. Here immunoSEQ multiplex PCR was the method, and the copy in TCRdb shows in-frame clones only, minus some. The sample holds roughly 150,000 clones, around 10% seen once. Whole-study findings and limits: In a later analysis, the majority of CMV-associated beta chains seemingly showed HLA restriction. Differences between HLA loci emerged in a later analysis of TCR association rates, with DRB1 most and HLA-C fewest. It was confirmed in vitro that three of the CMV-associated chains were specific for CMV antigens.

The gene calls are TRBV5-1 and TRBJ2-3; tentative D call: TRBD2 (6 bases). This TCR was recovered from a man aged 50 to 60 in good health and CMV-seronegative. The sample was PBMCs. CDR3 residues: CASRQNLARGTDTQYF. Written as DNA, the CDR3 is TGCGCCAGCAGACAGAACCTAGCGAGAGGGACAGATACGCAGTATTTT.